The 26 T cell receptor beta chains given below trace back to one sample, sequenced in a study of identical twins. TCRdb ran MiXCR on the 5' RACE reads and lists one entry per CDR3 protein. The data show 700,000 or so distinct CDR3 sequences, less than 10% seen once. A further study also used this sample, focusing on yellow fever vaccine responses in identical twins.

Sequencing was done on a sample of PBMCs. The receptors come from a young woman in good health.

The chain couples TRBV5-1 to TRBJ2-1; the D is unclear. CDR1 and CDR2 (germline): SGHRS, YFSETQ. Deletions cut 5 bases from V and 9 bases from J, with 18 bases between. The CDR3 loop spans 14 amino acids. The chain's CDR3 is CASRPGLGVGEQFF. The CDR3 region has the DNA TGCGCCAGCAGACCGGGTCTTGGGGTCGGTGAGCAGTTCTTC.

Details on this clonotype: A much larger clone is a single base away; this may be a read error. The chain recombines TRBV18 with TRBJ2-7; 8 bases align to TRBD1. Looked up from germline, CDR1 is KGHSH and CDR2 is LQKENI. V shed 2 bases and J 6 bases; nucleotides not matched to a gene: 15. CDR3 length: 17 residues. In DNA, the CDR3 is TGTGCCAGCTCACCAATACCCGTTCGGACAGGGAAGTCCGAGCAGTACTTC. It codes for CASSPIPVRTGKSEQYF.

This rearrangement joins TRBV4-3 to TRBJ1-2, with D perhaps matching TRBD1 (6 bases). The CDR3 is 15 residues long. The germline CDR1 and CDR2 sequences are LGHNA and YSLEER. V was cut by 1 base and J by 8 bases, with 17 bases left in between. DNA for the CDR3: TGCGCCAGCAGCCAAGTAGGGGGACGCAGGGTGGGCTACACCTTC. Translated: CASSQVGGRRVGYTF.

This clonotype has only a few counts. The chain couples TRBV27 to TRBJ2-5; TRBD2 aligns across 10 bases. The CDR3 totals 14 residues. Germline V gene data show CDR1 as MNHEY and CDR2 as SMNVEV (reference sequence). Trimming cost V 5 bases and J 4 bases; bases outside gene matches: 4. Here the CDR3 reads CASSVLAGAETQYF. CDR3 sequence (DNA): TGTGCCAGCAGTGTCCTAGCGGGAGCAGAGACCCAGTACTTC.

There are a few counts of this clonotype. The chain carries TRBV6-2 or TRBV6-3 and TRBJ2-7; 10 nucleotides line up with TRBD2. Germline V CDR1 and CDR2: MNHEY, SVGEGT. V trimming: 6 bases; J trimming: 1 base; junction bases outside the gene matches: 12. This CDR3 is 17 amino acids long. The CDR3 DNA follows: TGTGCCAGCAGGCCGCTAGCGGGAGATAGGGGTTCCTACGAGCAGTACTTC. This codes for CASRPLAGDRGSYEQYF.

With regard to this clonotype: This may be a read error, as it is one base from a much larger clone. The chain couples TRBV2 to TRBJ2-2, with TRBD1 matching over 9 bases. CDR3 length equals 17 residues. Germline-derived CDR1 and CDR2 are SNHLY and FYNNEI. The CDR3 nucleotides read TGTGCCATCAGTTTTGGGCGGCGGGACAGGGCTTCCAGGGAGCTGTTTTTT. This encodes CAISFGRRDRASRELFF. Using reference TRBV2 and TRBJ2-2 for the parts outside the CDR3, the full variable domain is EPEVTQTPSHQVTQMGQEVILRCVPISNHLYFYWYRQILGQKVEFLVSFYNNEISEKSEIFDDQFSVERPDGSNFTLKIRSTKLEDSAMYFCAISFGRRDRASRELFFGEGSRLTVL.

This clonotype was observed many times. The chain has TRBV7-9 and TRBJ1-5; D not resolved. The CDR3 sequence is 12 residues long. Trimming removed 0 bases from V and 5 bases from J, with 2 bases in between. Germline CDR1 reads SEHNR; CDR2 reads FQNEAQ (reference sequence). This chain's CDR3 is CASSLADQPQHF. As DNA, the CDR3 is TGTGCCAGCAGCTTAGCGGATCAGCCCCAGCATTTT. The variable domain in full, with the rest retrieved from reference TRBV7-9 and TRBJ1-5, is DTGVSQNPRHKITKRGQNVTFRCDPISEHNRLYWYRQTLGQGPEFLTYFQNEAQLEKSRLLSDRFSAERPKGSFSTLEIQRTEQGDSAMYLCASSLADQPQHFGDGTRLSIL.

This clonotype was detected only a few times. The chain carries TRBV7-9 and TRBJ2-1; 12 bases match TRBD2. The CDR3 spans 17 residues. V lost 4 bases, J lost 5 bases, and 9 bases stayed unmatched. Germline V CDR1 and CDR2: SEHNR, FQNEAQ (reference sequence). The CDR3 is CASSSLPGLAGNNEQFF. The CDR3 nucleotides read TGTGCCAGCAGCTCCCTCCCGGGACTAGCGGGTAACAATGAGCAGTTCTTC.

This clonotype was counted many times. The rearrangement links TRBV10-3 to TRBJ2-2; no reliable D call. The CDR3 totals 15 residues. Germline CDR1 reads ENHRY; CDR2 reads SYGVKD. V lost 3 bases, J lost 4 bases, and 12 bases lay in between. CDR3 region: CAISDSKVVTGELFF. CDR3 coding DNA: TGTGCCATCAGTGACTCCAAGGTGGTCACCGGGGAGCTGTTTTTT.

This sequence joins TRBV5-6 and TRBJ1-5; maybe TRBD1 (6 bases). Trimming took off 0 bases at V and 2 bases at J, with 12 bases between the two ends. The CDR3 is 16 amino acids. Germline V gene lookup returns CDR1 SGHDT and CDR2 YYEEEE. The CDR3 nucleotides read TGTGCCAGCAGCTTGGGCAGGGGTCAAGGCAATCAGCCCCAGCATTTT. Its protein product is CASSLGRGQGNQPQHF.

In its sample, this clonotype was seen a few times. The V gene is TRBV6-2 or TRBV6-3, the J gene TRBJ2-1, with TRBD2 as a possible D gene (6 bases). CDR3 size: 14 residues. V was cut by 8 bases and J by 12 bases, with 23 bases left in between. Germline V gives CDR1 MNHEY, CDR2 SVGEGT. The CDR3 nucleotides are TGTGCCAGCGGCCTCCTCGCCTCCCCCGGGGGGCAGTTCTTC. Translation: CASGLLASPGGQFF.

This clonotype was seen many times. J is TRBJ2-2 and V is TRBV15; 10 nucleotides align to TRBD1. CDR1 is LNHNV and CDR2 is YYDKDF in the germline V gene (reference sequence). The CDR3 runs to 15 residues. The trim removed 3 bases at V and 4 bases at J, leaving 2 bases unmatched. The CDR3 DNA reads as TGTGCCACCAGCAGGAGGACAGGGGGCACCGGGGAGCTGTTTTTT. It encodes CATSRRTGGTGELFF. The entire variable domain, with the rest obtained from reference TRBV15 and TRBJ2-2, is as follows: DAMVIQNPRYQVTQFGKPVTLSCSQTLNHNVMYWYQQKSSQAPKLLFHYYDKDFNNEADTPDNFQSRRPNTSFCFLDIRSPGLGDTAMYLCATSRRTGGTGELFFGEGSRLTVL.

This clonotype turned up a few times. V and J are TRBV24-1 and TRBJ2-2; 12 bases agree with TRBD2. In germline, CDR1 is KGHDR, CDR2 SFDVKD. V shed 3 bases and J 6 bases; nucleotides not matched to a gene: 1. The CDR3 runs to 15 residues. This chain's CDR3 is CATSDLAGGPGELFF. The CDR3 coding sequence is TGTGCCACCAGTGATCTAGCGGGGGGGCCCGGGGAGCTGTTTTTT.

The chain couples TRBV9 to TRBJ2-2; 7 positions agree with TRBD1. V lost 3 bases to trimming and J lost 6 bases; unmatched junction nucleotides: 5. Germline V gene sequence: CDR1 SGDLS, CDR2 YYNGEE. The CDR3 extends over 14 amino acids. Here the CDR3 reads CASSETGRAGELFF. CDR3 DNA sequence: TGTGCCAGCAGCGAGACAGGGCGGGCCGGGGAGCTGTTTTTT.

This clonotype was recorded a few times. DNA for the CDR3: TGTGCCAGCAGCTTGAAAGCGGGAGAGACCGGGGAGCTGTTTTTT. Translation gives CASSLKAGETGELFF. The gene calls are TRBV7-9 and TRBJ2-2; 8 bases fit TRBD2. With 3 bases clipped from V and 5 bases from J, the junction kept 5 bases outside the gene matches. There are 15 residues in the CDR3. The germline CDR1 and CDR2 sequences are SEHNR and FQNEAQ (reference sequence).

The rearrangement links TRBV15 to TRBJ2-2; 7 bases are shared with TRBD1. This CDR3 comprises 17 residues. The J segment lost 1 base and the V segment lost 5 bases, leaving 10 bases of the junction unmatched. Germline V gene data show CDR1 as LNHNV and CDR2 as YYDKDF (reference sequence). The CDR3 loop is CATSPPTRTGNTGELFF. CDR3 bases: TGTGCCACCAGCCCTCCAACCCGGACAGGGAACACCGGGGAGCTGTTTTTT. Filled out from reference TRBV15 and TRBJ2-2, the complete variable domain reads DAMVIQNPRYQVTQFGKPVTLSCSQTLNHNVMYWYQQKSSQAPKLLFHYYDKDFNNEADTPDNFQSRRPNTSFCFLDIRSPGLGDTAMYLCATSPPTRTGNTGELFFGEGSRLTVL.

This clonotype was counted at least ten times. J is TRBJ2-7 and V is TRBV5-4; 11 bases align to TRBD1. J lost 3 bases, V lost 5 bases, and 7 bases had no gene match. CDR3 size: 15 residues. Per germline, CDR1 SGHNT and CDR2 YYREEE (reference sequence). For the CDR3, the DNA is TGTGCCAGCAGTCGTTCCGGGACAGGGGGCTACGAGCAGTACTTC. It translates to CASSRSGTGGYEQYF.

This clonotype was recorded at least ten times. This chain connects TRBV20-1 to TRBJ2-4; TRBD1 aligns across 7 bases. The CDR3 extends over 16 amino acids. Germline CDR1 DFQATT, CDR2 SNEGSKA (reference sequence). The junction had 12 bases not matched to a gene; V was cut back by 3 bases and J by 4 bases. CDR3 sequence: CSASSWDSFIKNIQYF. The CDR3 region has the DNA TGCAGTGCTAGTTCCTGGGACAGTTTCATTAAAAACATTCAGTACTTC.

This clonotype was counted a few times. In DNA, the CDR3 is TGTGCCAGCAGCCAAGAGGGGGGCGTCGACGAGCAGTACTTC. It codes for CASSQEGGVDEQYF. This rearrangement joins TRBV3-1 to TRBJ2-7; D is perhaps TRBD1 or TRBD2 (6 bases each). The CDR3 sequence is 14 residues long. Per germline, CDR1 LGHDT and CDR2 YNNKEL (reference sequence). Trimming left V 0 bases short and J 5 bases short, with 11 bases between.

This clonotype was counted many times. The chain employs TRBV18 and TRBJ1-1; no definite D call. Trimming removed 6 bases from V and 3 bases from J, with 11 bases in between. The germline gives CDR1 KGHSH, CDR2 LQKENI. This CDR3 region has 13 residues. The CDR3 sequence is CASSLKMDTEAFF. The CDR3 nucleotides are TGTGCCAGCTCCCTCAAGATGGACACTGAAGCTTTCTTT.

The chain couples TRBV4-1 to TRBJ2-3; no clear D gene. V was cut by 1 base and J by 1 base, with 9 bases left in between. Per germline, CDR1 MGHRA and CDR2 YSYEKL. The CDR3 covers 15 residues. CDR3 amino acids: CASSQVQVGTDTQYF. The CDR3, as DNA: TGCGCCAGCAGCCAAGTTCAGGTTGGCACAGATACGCAGTATTTT.

The rearrangement joins TRBV27 to TRBJ2-1; D unclear. CDR1 and CDR2 (germline): MNHEY, SMNVEV (reference sequence). Trimming took off 0 bases at V and 0 bases at J, with 6 bases between the two ends. The CDR3 is 15 amino acids. CDR3 in amino acids: CASSLSEPSYNEQFF. The CDR3, as DNA: TGTGCCAGCAGTTTATCCGAACCCTCCTACAATGAGCAGTTCTTC.

This chain links TRBV12-3 or TRBV12-4 with TRBJ2-7, with 9 bases identical to TRBD2. The CDR3 loop spans 13 amino acids. The V gene end was trimmed by 8 bases and the J gene end by 4 bases; junction bases not matched to a gene: 6. CDR3 sequence reads: CASRSGSNYEQYF. The CDR3 region has the DNA TGTGCCAGCCGTAGCGGGAGTAATTACGAGCAGTACTTC.

This chain joins TRBV20-1 and TRBJ2-1, with unresolved D. This CDR3 comprises 10 residues. Trimming pared 6 bases from V and 10 bases from J, leaving 10 bases between. The germline V gene encodes CDR1 DFQATT and CDR2 SNEGSKA (reference sequence). CDR3 amino acids: CSARRAEQFF. CDR3 DNA: TGCAGTGCCCGTAGGGCGGAGCAGTTCTTC.

The sample holds many counts of this clonotype. The DNA for the CDR3 is TGTGCCAGCAGTGGGGACAGGGGTTACCACGAGCAGTACTTC. This translates into CASSGDRGYHEQYF. This chain uses TRBV12-3 or TRBV12-4 with TRBJ2-7; 10 nucleotides line up with TRBD1. The CDR3 is 14 amino acids. Trimming at V came to 5 bases and at J to 5 bases, leaving 6 bases not matched to a gene.

A few counts support this clonotype. The rearrangement joins TRBV20-1 to TRBJ2-7; 9 nucleotides agree with TRBD2. Trimming removed 3 bases from V and 0 bases from J; junction bases left unmatched: 6. Germline values: CDR1 DFQATT, CDR2 SNEGSKA (reference sequence). This CDR3 is built from 15 residues. The DNA for the CDR3 is TGCAGTGCTAGGGCTAGCGGGGAAAGCTCCTACGAGCAGTACTTC. It is translated as CSARASGESSYEQYF.